A single sample is the source of the 15 T cell receptor beta chains below, sequenced in a study of shared clonotypes between healthy human individuals. Sequencing used immunoSEQ multiplex PCR; TCRdb keeps in-frame clones, though not all of them. The sample has about 2.1 million clones; 80% to 95% are singletons. Terminally differentiated effector memory CD45RA+ cells were excluded by CCR7 positive selection of CD45RO-negative cells. Input material: naive CD8+ T cells from PBMCs. These receptors all come from a man between 18 and 29 years old in good health. Some clones in this sample may be carry-over from other donors' samples.

In the case of this clone: Different DNA sequences within this sample yield the same CDR3. The rearrangement links TRBV27 to TRBJ1-5; no clear D. With 3 bases removed from V and 6 bases from J, the gap between germline ends came to 9 bases. Germline CDR1 reads MNHEY; CDR2 reads SMNVEV (reference sequence). CDR3 length: 13 amino acids. Here the CDR3 reads CASSFRVGQPQHF. The CDR3 coding sequence is TGTGCCAGCAGTTTTCGGGTGGGTCAGCCCCAGCATTTT.

The rearrangement links TRBV4-2 to TRBJ2-3, with a possible D match to TRBD1 (6 bases). The V end was cut by 0 bases, the J end by 1 base, with 11 bases between. Germline V gives CDR1 LGHNA, CDR2 YNFKEQ. The CDR3 loop spans 16 amino acids. CDR3 coding DNA: TGTGCCAGCAGCCAAGATGGGCAGGGGCGCACAGATACGCAGTATTTT. The encoded protein is CASSQDGQGRTDTQYF.

The V gene is TRBV7-6, the J gene TRBJ2-1, with 13 bases lining up with TRBD2. CDR3 length: 17 residues. CDR1 is SGHVS, CDR2 FNYEAQ, per germline. The ends lost 0 bases at V and 7 bases at J; junction bases unmatched: 6. DNA for the CDR3: TGTGCCAGCAGCTTAGCCACTAGCGGGAGGGCCCCGAATGAGCAGTTCTTC. As protein: CASSLATSGRAPNEQFF.

The V call is TRBV11-3, the J call TRBJ2-2; 11 bases fit TRBD1. The V and J ends lost 5 bases and 5 bases, in that order; junction bases with no gene match: 7. CDR1 is SGHNT, CDR2 YENEEA, per germline. There are 16 residues in the CDR3. In DNA, the CDR3 is TGTGCCAGCAGCCCACGGACAGGGGGCGGTACCGGGGAGCTGTTTTTT. Protein sequence: CASSPRTGGGTGELFF.

This chain links TRBV27 with TRBJ2-7; the match to TRBD2 covers 10 bases. Unmatched junction bases numbered 8, after V lost 7 bases and J lost 5 bases. This CDR3 region has 14 residues. Germline-derived CDR1 and CDR2 are MNHEY and SMNVEV (reference sequence). The CDR3 DNA reads as TGTGCCAGCACCGCTAGCGGGAGAATCCACGAGCAGTACTTC. It is translated as CASTASGRIHEQYF.

The V and J genes are TRBV28 and TRBJ2-3; D is unclear. The CDR3 spans 12 residues. Trimming shortened V by 1 base and J by 6 bases, and 5 bases separated the two germline ends. The germline CDR1 and CDR2 sequences are MDHEN and SYDVKM. The CDR3 reads CASSLYDDTQYF. The CDR3 DNA sequence: TGTGCCAGCAGTTTATACGACGATACGCAGTATTTT. The variable domain in full, completed from reference TRBV28 and TRBJ2-3, reads DVKVTQSSRYLVKRTGEKVFLECVQDMDHENMFWYRQDPGLGLRLIYFSYDVKMKEKGDIPEGYSVSREKKERFSLILESASTNQTSMYLCASSLYDDTQYFGPGTRLTVL.

This clone was seen only once. This CDR3 is also generated by other DNA sequences in the sample. The V and J genes are TRBV19 and TRBJ2-7; D perhaps matches TRBD1 (6 bases). The CDR3 runs to 13 residues. Trimming took off 3 bases at V and 4 bases at J, with 10 bases between the two ends. Germline values: CDR1 LNHDA, CDR2 SQIVND (reference sequence). The CDR3 here is CASSIGTKYEQYF. The CDR3 DNA reads TGTGCCAGTAGTATTGGGACAAAGTACGAGCAGTACTTC.

This sequence joins TRBV27 and TRBJ1-5; D possibly corresponds to TRBD1 (6 bases). Germline V gives CDR1 MNHEY, CDR2 SMNVEV (reference sequence). V lost 3 bases to trimming and J lost 6 bases, with 12 bases between them. The CDR3 runs 14 residues. The CDR3 bases are TGTGCCAGCAGTTTTGGGGGCGGGAGTCAGCCCCAGCATTTT. Its translation: CASSFGGGSQPQHF.

The V call is TRBV28, the J call TRBJ1-5, with D hard to call. V was cut by 6 bases and J by 4 bases, with 10 bases left in between. Germline lookup yields CDR1 MDHEN and CDR2 SYDVKM. There are 13 residues in the CDR3. In DNA form, the CDR3 reads TGTGCCAGCAGCCCCACAGTTAATCAGCCCCAGCATTTT. Amino acids: CASSPTVNQPQHF.

The chain joins TRBV25-1 to TRBJ1-2; no clear D gene. Trimming shortened V by 4 bases and J by 3 bases, and 15 bases separated the two germline ends. This CDR3 has 15 amino acids. In germline, CDR1 is MGHDK, CDR2 SYGVNS. CDR3: CASSGSQVFDYGYTF. The CDR3 nucleotides are TGTGCCAGCAGTGGGTCTCAGGTATTTGACTATGGCTACACCTTC.

The chain employs TRBV5-6 and TRBJ1-1; 8 nucleotides match TRBD1. J gave up 1 base and V 0 bases, and 5 bases lay outside the gene matches. This CDR3 is 16 amino acids long. Germline-derived CDR1 and CDR2 are SGHDT and YYEEEE. The CDR3 sequence: CASSLEQGGPNTEAFF. The CDR3 bases are TGTGCCAGCAGCTTGGAACAGGGGGGCCCGAACACTGAAGCTTTCTTT.

The V and J genes are TRBV6-6 and TRBJ2-1, with D possibly TRBD2 on 5 matching bases. V was shortened by 6 bases and J by 4 bases, with 16 bases between the two germline ends. Germline V gives CDR1 MNHNY, CDR2 SVGAGI (reference sequence). The CDR3 runs 15 residues. This CDR3 is CASSTHGGPYNEQFF. The CDR3 bases are TGTGCCAGCAGCACCCACGGCGGGCCGTACAATGAGCAGTTCTTC.

The count of this clone is one. The chain combines TRBV27 with TRBJ2-3, with a possible D match to TRBD2 (6 bases). V was clipped by 6 bases and J by 0 bases, with 16 bases between them. Germline V lookup: CDR1 MNHEY, CDR2 SMNVEV (reference sequence). There are 16 residues in the CDR3. The CDR3 protein is CASSTTWGESTDTQYF. CDR3 nucleotide sequence: TGTGCCAGCAGCACAACCTGGGGGGAAAGCACAGATACGCAGTATTTT.

To note about this clone: This sample includes further DNA sequences coding for the same CDR3. This chain joins TRBV28 and TRBJ1-2; D unresolved. V was shortened by 3 bases and J by 6 bases, with 17 bases between the two germline ends. This CDR3 has 15 amino acids. Germline V gives CDR1 MDHEN, CDR2 SYDVKM. CDR3 sequence reads: CASSFPPPGKNGYTF. The CDR3 nucleotides read TGTGCCAGCAGTTTTCCCCCCCCGGGTAAAAATGGCTACACCTTC.

The chain couples TRBV6-6 to TRBJ1-5; 7 bases agree with TRBD1. Germline CDR1 and CDR2: MNHNY and SVGAGI (reference sequence). The V and J ends lost 2 bases and 4 bases, in that order; junction bases with no gene match: 8. The CDR3 has 16 amino acids. Written as DNA, the CDR3 is TGTGCCAGCAGTTACGAACCAGGGGGTGGAAATCAGCCCCAGCATTTT. Encoded protein: CASSYEPGGGNQPQHF.